These 30 T cell receptor beta chains share one sample of origin, sequenced in a study of cytomegalovirus exposure and HLA in healthy donors. 60 Vbeta and 13 Jbeta primers were used in PCR. Generated by immunoSEQ multiplex PCR, the TCRdb table keeps only in-frame clones and is missing some. In the table there are 150,000 or so clones, 74% of which are singletons. The material sequenced was PBMCs. The receptors shown here come from a man aged 30 to 39 in good health and CMV-seronegative.

In its sample, this clone was seen a few times. This sequence joins TRBV5-1 and TRBJ2-5; D not resolved. V dropped 4 bases and J dropped 3 bases, with 25 bases sitting between them. CDR3 length equals 18 residues. Germline V gives CDR1 SGHRS, CDR2 YFSETQ. The CDR3 loop reads CASSALSTRLFKKETQYF. The CDR3 DNA follows: TGCGCCAGCAGCGCCTTATCGACAAGGCTATTCAAAAAAGAGACCCAGTACTTC. Full variable domain (outside the CDR3, taken from reference TRBV5-1 and TRBJ2-5): KAGVTQTPRYLIKTRGQQVTLSCSPISGHRSVSWYQQTPGQGLQFLFEYFSETQRNKGNFPGRFSGRQFSNSRSEMNVSTLELGDSALYLCASSALSTRLFKKETQYFGPGTRLLVL.

In its sample, this clone was seen a few times. V is TRBV27 and J is TRBJ2-7, with D perhaps TRBD1 (6 bases). CDR3 length: 14 residues. The ends were cut back, 5 bases at V and 4 bases at J, with 15 bases in the middle. Germline V gene data show CDR1 as MNHEY and CDR2 as SMNVEV (reference sequence). CDR3: CASSHPDRVYEQYF. For the CDR3, the DNA is TGTGCCAGCAGTCACCCGGACAGAGTGTACGAGCAGTACTTC.

A few counts support this clone. The V gene is TRBV6-1, the J gene TRBJ1-2; no definite D call. The CDR3 is made up of 15 amino acids. Per the germline V gene, CDR1 is MNHNS and CDR2 is SASEGT. The V gene lost 6 bases and the J gene lost 6 bases, with 20 bases spanning the gap. CDR3 amino acids: CASSATSGVFDGYTF. CDR3 bases: TGTGCCAGCAGCGCGACTAGTGGGGTTTTCGATGGCTACACCTTC.

This clone has just a few counts. The chain carries TRBV7-2 and TRBJ2-3; 12 nucleotides agree with TRBD2. With V trimmed by 1 base and J by 5 bases, 7 bases remained unmatched. The V gene's germline CDR1 is SGHTA and CDR2 FQGNSA. This CDR3 is built from 17 residues. CDR3 in DNA: TGTGCCAGCAGCTTAGTCGGACTAGCGGGGAGTGAAGATACGCAGTATTTT. Residues: CASSLVGLAGSEDTQYF.

The chain recombines TRBV18 with TRBJ2-7, with D possibly matching TRBD2 (6 bases). In germline, CDR1 is KGHSH, CDR2 LQKENI. Trimming took 2 bases from V and 3 from J, leaving 14 bases between them. This CDR3 is 15 amino acids long. In DNA form, the CDR3 reads TGTGCCAGCTCACCAGGAGGGGCAAGGCGCTACGAGCAGTACTTC. Its protein is CASSPGGARRYEQYF.

The chain carries TRBV21-1 and TRBJ1-5; the table's D call TRBD1 went unverified against the DNA. TRBV21-1 is an annotated pseudogene. The CDR3 runs 14 residues. CDR3 nucleotides: TGTGCCAGCAGCAACAGGGCTTTGAATCAGCCCCAGCATTTT. It specifies CASSNRALNQPQHF.

The chain carries TRBV10-2 and TRBJ1-2; TRBD1 matches 7 bases. CDR3 size: 13 residues. Germline V gene sequence: CDR1 WSHSY, CDR2 SAAADI. Germline trimming cut 2 bases from V and 3 bases from J; bases unmatched to any gene: 0. CDR3 nucleotides: TGCGCCAGCAGTGAGGACAGGGACTATGGCTACACCTTC. Encoded protein: CASSEDRDYGYTF.

This clone was seen a single time. The chain has TRBV6-4 and TRBJ2-2; D not certain. This CDR3 spans 13 amino acids. Trimming left V 0 bases short and J 6 bases short, with 5 bases between. Germline loops: CDR1 MRHNA, CDR2 SNTAGT. The CDR3 loop reads CASSDSRAGELFF. For the CDR3, the DNA is TGTGCCAGCAGTGACTCTCGAGCCGGGGAGCTGTTTTTT.

The chain combines TRBV12-5 with TRBJ2-5, with 9 nucleotides matching TRBD1. The germline gives CDR1 LGHNT, CDR2 FRNRAP. This CDR3 is 15 amino acids long. Trimming cost V 1 base and J 5 bases; bases outside gene matches: 5. CDR3 coding DNA: TGTGCTAGTGGTTTGGGCGGGACAGGGTTCGAGACCCAGTACTTC. It specifies CASGLGGTGFETQYF.

The chain is built from TRBV11-2 and TRBJ2-7; D is unresolved. The CDR3 spans 11 residues. Trimming removed 4 bases at V and 3 bases at J, with 4 bases between. Germline loops: CDR1 SGHAT, CDR2 FQNNGV. CDR3 coding DNA: TGTGCCAGCAGCTCGTACTACGAGCAGTACTTC. Protein sequence: CASSSYYEQYF. Full variable domain (remainder filled in from reference TRBV11-2 and TRBJ2-7): EAGVAQSPRYKIIEKRQSVAFWCNPISGHATLYWYQQILGQGPKLLIQFQNNGVVDDSQLPKDRFSAERLKGVDSTLKIQPAKLEDSAVYLCASSSYYEQYFGPGTRLTVT.

This clone was observed a handful of times. The chain carries TRBV5-6 and TRBJ1-2; 7 nucleotides agree with TRBD1. CDR1 is SGHDT, CDR2 YYEEEE, per germline. This CDR3 contains 15 residues. J lost 5 bases, V lost 0 bases, and 7 bases had no gene match. The chain's CDR3 is CASSLGGGAGYGYTF. CDR3 bases: TGTGCCAGCAGCTTGGGAGGGGGCGCTGGTTATGGCTACACCTTC.

The rearrangement uses TRBV5-1 and TRBJ2-1, with unresolved D. Trimming took off 4 bases at V and 4 bases at J, with 12 bases between the two ends. Germline CDR1 and CDR2: SGHRS and YFSETQ. The CDR3 totals 14 residues. DNA for the CDR3: TGCGCCAGCAGCGCCCACCAAGAGTACAATGAGCAGTTCTTC. Protein: CASSAHQEYNEQFF.

The chain recombines TRBV5-1 with TRBJ1-2, with unresolved D. This CDR3 has 14 residues. The V end lost 0 bases, the J end lost 2 bases, and 8 bases lay between the germline ends. The germline gives CDR1 SGHRS, CDR2 YFSETQ. In nucleotides, the CDR3 is TGCGCCAGCAGCTTGGGCCAGAACAACTATGGCTACACCTTC. Translating gives CASSLGQNNYGYTF.

The chain links TRBV4-3 to TRBJ2-7, with 7 bases fitting TRBD2. Germline-derived CDR1 and CDR2 are LGHNA and YSLEER. With 0 bases clipped from V and 3 bases from J, the junction kept 5 bases outside the gene matches. The CDR3 runs 15 residues. CDR3 sequence reads: CASSQESSGGYEQYF. In nucleotides, the CDR3 is TGCGCCAGCAGCCAAGAAAGCTCGGGGGGCTACGAGCAGTACTTC.

The V call is TRBV5-1, the J call TRBJ1-2; a possible D gene is TRBD1 (5 bases). The CDR3 is 14 residues long. The germline V gene encodes CDR1 SGHRS and CDR2 YFSETQ. The V end lost 0 bases, the J end lost 2 bases, and 8 bases lay between the germline ends. The CDR3, as DNA: TGCGCCAGCAGCTTGGTAGCAGGGAACTATGGCTACACCTTC. Protein product: CASSLVAGNYGYTF.

V gene TRBV11-2 combines with J gene TRBJ2-7; D possibly corresponds to TRBD1 (6 bases). Germline loops: CDR1 SGHAT, CDR2 FQNNGV. V shed 0 bases and J shed 5 bases, with 17 bases lying between them. The CDR3 extends over 16 amino acids. CDR3 residues: CASSLDDGRGFNEQYF. The CDR3 DNA sequence: TGTGCCAGCAGCTTAGATGATGGCAGGGGATTCAACGAGCAGTACTTC.

V gene TRBV6-5 combines with J gene TRBJ2-7; TRBD1 aligns across 10 bases. V shed 7 bases and J 2 bases; nucleotides not matched to a gene: 5. The CDR3 has 14 residues. From germline, CDR1 is MNHEY and CDR2 SVGAGI. In DNA form, the CDR3 reads TGTGCCAGCACCAAAGACAGGGGGCCCTACGAGCAGTACTTC. The encoded protein is CASTKDRGPYEQYF.

This rearrangement joins TRBV29-1 to TRBJ2-5; TRBD2 aligns across 8 bases. The J call may be wrong; the DNA end is better matched by TRBJ2-7. The CDR3 contains 12 residues. Looked up from germline, CDR1 is SQVTM and CDR2 is ANQGSEA. The CDR3 is CSVDAGGYEQYF. The CDR3 coding sequence is TGCAGCGTTGACGCGGGGGGCTACGAGCAGTACTTC.

The CDR3 DNA reads as TGTGCCAGCAGCCCGTGGACTAGCGGGGGGGCGAATCGTGGCACAGATACGCAGTATTTT. This gives the protein CASSPWTSGGANRGTDTQYF. The chain employs TRBV4-2 and TRBJ2-3; TRBD2 matches 15 bases. V gave up 4 bases and J gave up 1 base; unmatched junction bases: 12. The CDR3 spans 20 residues. Germline V gene sequence: CDR1 LGHNA, CDR2 YNFKEQ.

The rearrangement joins TRBV10-3 to TRBJ2-5, with 8 bases aligning to TRBD2. V lost 2 bases, J lost 5 bases, and 4 bases stayed unmatched. Per the germline V gene, CDR1 is ENHRY and CDR2 is SYGVKD. CDR3 length equals 14 residues. CDR3 loop: CAISEAGGEETQYF. The CDR3 bases are TGTGCCATCAGTGAGGCGGGGGGCGAGGAGACCCAGTACTTC.

The table lists this clone with a count of one. This chain connects TRBV5-6 to TRBJ2-1, with TRBD1 matching over 9 bases. CDR1 is SGHDT, CDR2 YYEEEE, per germline. Germline trimming cut 4 bases from V and 2 bases from J; bases unmatched to any gene: 4. The CDR3 contains 15 residues. In DNA form, the CDR3 reads TGTGCCAGCAGCGAGGGGACAGGGACCTACAATGAGCAGTTCTTC. Residues: CASSEGTGTYNEQFF. Supplemented by reference TRBV5-6 and TRBJ2-1, the full variable domain reads DAGVTQSPTHLIKTRGQQVTLRCSPKSGHDTVSWYQQALGQGPQFIFQYYEEEERQRGNFPDRFSGHQFPNYSSELNVNALLLGDSALYLCASSEGTGTYNEQFFGPGTRLTVL.

This chain links TRBV5-4 with TRBJ2-2; 8 nucleotides align to TRBD1. The CDR3 has 17 residues. Germline CDR1 reads SGHNT; CDR2 reads YYREEE (reference sequence). Trimming removed 4 bases from V and 4 bases from J; junction bases left unmatched: 12. CDR3 nucleotide sequence: TGTGCCAGCAGCCCGGGACAGGCCCTAGTGGTCACCGGGGAGCTGTTTTTT. Protein product: CASSPGQALVVTGELFF.

Turning to this clone: The junction departs from germline at one end; a sequencing error may be responsible. CDR3 sequence reads: CASSESGQGAHQPQNF. In DNA form, the CDR3 reads TGTGCCAGCAGCGAATCGGGACAGGGGGCTCATCAGCCCCAGAATTTT. V and J are TRBV5-5 and TRBJ1-5; 12 bases line up with TRBD1. The CDR3 covers 16 residues. The germline CDR1 and CDR2 sequences are SGHKS and YYEKEE (reference sequence).

This rearrangement joins TRBV9 to TRBJ2-1; 13 bases match TRBD2. The trim removed 5 bases at V and 7 bases at J, leaving 9 bases unmatched. Per the germline V gene, CDR1 is SGDLS and CDR2 is YYNGEE. The CDR3 runs to 16 residues. The DNA for the CDR3 is TGTGCCAGCAGTCCCCAACTAGCGGGGGGGCTTAATGAGCAGTTCTTC. Translation gives CASSPQLAGGLNEQFF.

As concerns this clone: At one of its ends the junction is not consistent with the germline gene, which may arise from a read error. The rearrangement links TRBV7-9 to TRBJ2-1; D not resolved. The CDR3 runs to 12 residues. Germline loops: CDR1 SEHNR, CDR2 FQNEAQ (reference sequence). CDR3 nucleotides: TGTTCCAGCAGCCGAGGTCCCAATGAGCAGTTCTTC. Translation gives CSSSRGPNEQFF. Variable domain in full (rest from reference TRBV7-9 and TRBJ2-1): DTGVSQNPRHKITKRGQNVTFRCDPISEHNRLYWYRQTLGQGPEFLTYFQNEAQLEKSRLLSDRFSAERPKGSFSTLEIQRTEQGDSAMYLCSSSRGPNEQFFGPGTRLTVL.

This clone was counted between two and nine times. The chain recombines TRBV10-3 with TRBJ1-1; D is ambiguous. The CDR3 sequence is 13 residues long. Germline loops: CDR1 ENHRY, CDR2 SYGVKD. V lost 6 bases to trimming and J lost 3 bases, with 11 bases between them. This CDR3 reads CAIRVQRDTEAFF. The CDR3 bases are TGTGCCATCAGGGTCCAGAGGGACACTGAAGCTTTCTTT.

This clone was counted once. The V call is TRBV27, the J call TRBJ1-1; the D is unclear. Germline V gene sequence: CDR1 MNHEY, CDR2 SMNVEV (reference sequence). This CDR3 comprises 14 residues. With 3 bases removed from V and 2 bases from J, the gap between germline ends came to 10 bases. CDR3 loop: CASSLGVFNTEAFF. CDR3 coding DNA: TGTGCCAGCAGTTTGGGAGTGTTTAACACTGAAGCTTTCTTT.

Concerning this clone: In the same sample, other DNA sequences code for this CDR3. This chain connects TRBV5-1 to TRBJ2-3; D may be TRBD2 (5 bases). V shed 2 bases and J shed 3 bases, with 7 bases lying between them. The V gene's germline CDR1 is SGHRS and CDR2 YFSETQ. There are 13 residues in the CDR3. CDR3 nucleotides: TGCGCCAGCAGCTTCCGACTAACAGATACGCAGTATTTT. Protein: CASSFRLTDTQYF. Supplemented by reference TRBV5-1 and TRBJ2-3, the full variable domain reads KAGVTQTPRYLIKTRGQQVTLSCSPISGHRSVSWYQQTPGQGLQFLFEYFSETQRNKGNFPGRFSGRQFSNSRSEMNVSTLELGDSALYLCASSFRLTDTQYFGPGTRLTVL.

The V call is TRBV7-6, the J call TRBJ2-4, with TRBD1 matching over 7 bases. The ends lost 1 base at V and 6 bases at J; junction bases unmatched: 6. The CDR3 consists of 15 residues. Germline loops: CDR1 SGHVS, CDR2 FNYEAQ. The CDR3 region has the DNA TGTGCCAGCAGCTTAGATGCGCCAGGGGGAAACATTCAGTACTTC. This sequence encodes CASSLDAPGGNIQYF.

The chain recombines TRBV5-3 with TRBJ1-2, with D maybe TRBD1 (5 bases). TRBV5-3 is an open reading frame whose function is uncertain. This CDR3 spans 17 amino acids. Trimming removed 1 base from V and 6 bases from J, with 22 bases in between. In DNA, the CDR3 is TGTGCCAGAAGCTTGAATCGGGGGTTCAACAGAAAAAATGGCTACACCTTC. This codes for CARSLNRGFNRKNGYTF.